Below, 20 T cell receptor beta chains from the same sample are listed, as sequenced in a study of cytomegalovirus exposure and HLA in healthy donors (dated by TCRdb to about 2017). The library came from the immunoSEQ multiplex PCR assay. For the multiplex PCR, a mixture combining 60 forward primers for TCR Vbeta segments and 13 reverse primers for TCR Jbeta segments was used. Sourced from immuneACCESS, this table was stored by TCRdb with only in-frame sequences that have V and J called. A share of the clones is absent; for the studies checked, an unresolved V gene accounts for under half, and the remainder has no known explanation. Within this sample are around 170,000 clones, with 79% of them counted one time only. The leading ten clones occupy 0.69% of the sample. The specimen was PBMCs. The receptors come from a woman aged 40 to 49 in good health and CMV-seronegative.

This chain links TRBV5-6 with TRBJ2-3; D remains ambiguous. V was cut by 0 bases and J by 2 bases, with 7 bases left in between. Germline V gives CDR1 SGHDT, CDR2 YYEEEE. There are 14 residues in the CDR3. CDR3 sequence: CASSLGLFTDTQYF. The DNA of the CDR3 is TGTGCCAGCAGCTTGGGACTTTTCACAGATACGCAGTATTTT. The full variable domain, its missing parts supplied by reference TRBV5-6 and TRBJ2-3, is DAGVTQSPTHLIKTRGQQVTLRCSPKSGHDTVSWYQQALGQGPQFIFQYYEEEERQRGNFPDRFSGHQFPNYSSELNVNALLLGDSALYLCASSLGLFTDTQYFGPGTRLTVL.

As regards this clone: One end of the junction varies from germline; a read error may be responsible. The gene calls are TRBV7-9 and TRBJ2-1; 7 bases agree with TRBD2. Germline V gene data show CDR1 as SEHNR and CDR2 as FQNEAQ (reference sequence). This CDR3 comprises 12 residues. The CDR3 loop is CSSSQRRDYPFF. The CDR3 coding sequence is TGTTCCAGCAGCCAACGACGGGACTACCCGTTCTTC.

Only one count was recorded for this clone. The chain has TRBV5-1 and TRBJ2-7; possibly TRBD2 for D (6 bases). The CDR3 extends over 18 amino acids. CDR1 and CDR2 (germline): SGHRS, YFSETQ. Trimming shortened V by 0 bases and J by 1 base, and 20 bases separated the two germline ends. CDR3 residues: CASSLVGVGGPPSYEQYF. The CDR3 DNA sequence: TGCGCCAGCAGCTTGGTGGGGGTGGGAGGACCCCCTTCCTACGAGCAGTACTTC.

This chain connects TRBV30 to TRBJ2-7, with 7 bases fitting TRBD1. The J segment lost 2 bases and the V segment lost 0 bases, leaving 10 bases of the junction unmatched. CDR3 size: 16 residues. CDR1 and CDR2 from the germline V gene are GTSNPN and SVGIG (reference sequence). CDR3 DNA: TGTGCCTGGAGTGTATGGGTGACAGGGATCGCCTACGAGCAGTACTTC. The encoded protein is CAWSVWVTGIAYEQYF.

This clone has only one observation. In nucleotides, the CDR3 is TGTGCCAGCAGACGAACCGGGACAGGGGAGTATGGCTACACCTTC. Translation gives CASRRTGTGEYGYTF. The chain recombines TRBV4-2 with TRBJ1-2, with TRBD1 matching over 10 bases. V shed 6 bases, J shed 5 bases, and the junction held 9 bases outside the gene matches. Per the germline V gene, CDR1 is LGHNA and CDR2 is YNFKEQ. This CDR3 region has 15 residues.

This chain uses TRBV7-2 with TRBJ2-1; no clear D. The CDR3 covers 13 residues. Germline-derived CDR1 and CDR2 are SGHTA and FQGNSA. Trimming left V 1 base short and J 10 bases short, with 11 bases between. As DNA, the CDR3 is TGTGCCAGCAGCTTAGGCGGAGTTCTAGAGCAGTTCTTC. Translated: CASSLGGVLEQFF.

The J gene is TRBJ1-2, the V gene TRBV6-1, with no clear D. Trimming left V 5 bases short and J 5 bases short, with 15 bases between. From germline, CDR1 is MNHNS and CDR2 SASEGT. The CDR3 spans 14 residues. For the CDR3, the DNA is TGTGCCAGCAGTACCCCCGGGATGGGATATGGCTACACCTTC. Its translation is CASSTPGMGYGYTF.

The chain has TRBV7-2 and TRBJ2-7, with D possibly being TRBD2 (5 bases). Germline CDR1 and CDR2: SGHTA and FQGNSA. The CDR3 runs to 14 residues. V lost 2 bases and J 3 bases, leaving 11 bases between the germline ends. The CDR3 loop is CASSLSGIGYEQYF. The CDR3, as DNA: TGTGCCAGCAGCTTATCCGGGATTGGCTACGAGCAGTACTTC.

The table lists this clone with a count of one. This sequence joins TRBV28 and TRBJ2-7; TRBD2 might be the D (5 bases). Germline V gives CDR1 MDHEN, CDR2 SYDVKM. The V gene lost 5 bases and the J gene lost 2 bases, with 13 bases spanning the gap. The CDR3 spans 14 residues. CDR3 sequence: CASSPTGNTYEQYF. CDR3 bases: TGTGCCAGCAGTCCAACGGGAAACACCTACGAGCAGTACTTC.

The V call is TRBV5-6, the J call TRBJ2-7; 14 nucleotides align to TRBD2. V lost 2 bases and J lost 8; bases outside the gene matches: 6. The CDR3 loop spans 15 amino acids. Germline V gene lookup returns CDR1 SGHDT and CDR2 YYEEEE. This chain's CDR3 is CASSFRTSGRMKQYF. The CDR3 DNA sequence: TGTGCCAGCAGCTTTAGGACTAGCGGGAGGATGAAGCAGTACTTC.

The chain is built from TRBV5-1 and TRBJ1-2; D is unclear. V was shortened by 0 bases and J by 1 base, with 13 bases between the two germline ends. Germline V gene data show CDR1 as SGHRS and CDR2 as YFSETQ. CDR3 length equals 16 residues. In nucleotides, the CDR3 is TGCGCCAGCAGCTTGGGACCTACGGGAGGTAACTATGGCTACACCTTC. This sequence encodes CASSLGPTGGNYGYTF.

This chain uses TRBV30 with TRBJ1-1; TRBD1 matches 7 bases. V dropped 2 bases and J dropped 4; count of bases not matched to a gene: 1. Germline CDR1 GTSNPN, CDR2 SVGIG (reference sequence). The CDR3 loop spans 12 amino acids. The CDR3 region has the DNA TGTGCCTGGAGTCCAGGGGGCACTGAAGCTTTCTTT. The encoded protein is CAWSPGGTEAFF.

J is TRBJ2-3 and V is TRBV28; a weak D match, TRBD1 (6 bases). Per germline, CDR1 MDHEN and CDR2 SYDVKM. CDR3 size: 14 residues. V shed 4 bases and J shed 4 bases, with 12 bases lying between them. The CDR3 here is CASSSEGGSDTQYF. CDR3 DNA: TGTGCCAGCAGTTCGGAAGGGGGTTCAGATACGCAGTATTTT. The entire variable domain, with the rest obtained from reference TRBV28 and TRBJ2-3, is as follows: DVKVTQSSRYLVKRTGEKVFLECVQDMDHENMFWYRQDPGLGLRLIYFSYDVKMKEKGDIPEGYSVSREKKERFSLILESASTNQTSMYLCASSSEGGSDTQYFGPGTRLTVL.

V usage is TRBV28 and J usage is TRBJ2-1; possible D gene TRBD2, 6 bases. Germline lookup yields CDR1 MDHEN and CDR2 SYDVKM. The ends were cut back, 7 bases at V and 6 bases at J, with 19 bases in the middle. The CDR3 loop spans 15 amino acids. The CDR3, as DNA: TGTGCCAGCACCGCACCCGGGAGTCGGAGCAATGAGCAGTTCTTC. Its protein product is CASTAPGSRSNEQFF.

The chain uses TRBV25-1 and TRBJ1-4; TRBD1 is a possible D gene (6 bases). The CDR3 covers 15 residues. V was cut by 4 bases and J by 2 bases, with 11 bases left in between. The germline V gene has CDR1 MGHDK and CDR2 SYGVNS. The CDR3 sequence: CASSGQGSTNEKLFF. CDR3 coding DNA: TGTGCCAGCAGTGGGCAGGGGTCGACTAATGAAAAACTGTTTTTT.

The chain carries TRBV6-1 and TRBJ2-5; unclear D gene. The DNA end is a closer match to TRBJ2-7, so the J assignment may be wrong. The length of the CDR3 is 11 residues. Germline V gives CDR1 MNHNS, CDR2 SASEGT. The CDR3 protein is CASSELHEQYF. The CDR3 DNA reads TGTGCCAGCAGTGAACTCCACGAGCAGTACTTC.

The count of this clone is one. The chain links TRBV6-5 to TRBJ2-7; D uncertain. The CDR3 is made up of 15 amino acids. Germline loops: CDR1 MNHEY, CDR2 SVGAGI. Trimming left V 2 bases short and J 0 bases short, with 11 bases between. The CDR3 DNA reads as TGTGCCAGCAGTTACAATGCGGTGAGCTCCTACGAGCAGTACTTC. This encodes CASSYNAVSSYEQYF.

The rearrangement uses TRBV19 and TRBJ2-3, with D tentatively TRBD1 (6 bases). The CDR3 is 13 residues long. Trimming pared 4 bases from V and 1 base from J, leaving 6 bases between. CDR1 and CDR2 (germline): LNHDA, SQIVND (reference sequence). The CDR3 region is CASSTGGTDTQYF. The CDR3 bases are TGTGCCAGTAGTACAGGGGGCACAGATACGCAGTATTTT.

The rearrangement joins TRBV4-3 to TRBJ2-3; 7 positions match TRBD2. With V trimmed by 0 bases and J by 2 bases, 5 bases remained unmatched. Germline CDR1 and CDR2: LGHNA and YSLEER. The CDR3 covers 16 residues. CDR3 bases: TGCGCCAGCAGCCAAGAAGGGACTACATACACAGATACGCAGTATTTT. It encodes CASSQEGTTYTDTQYF.

The rearrangement links TRBV11-2 to TRBJ2-7, with 7 nucleotides matching TRBD2. This CDR3 contains 17 residues. V dropped 1 base and J dropped 0; count of bases not matched to a gene: 9. Per the germline V gene, CDR1 is SGHAT and CDR2 is FQNNGV. The CDR3: CASSLARVERGSYEQYF. The DNA for the CDR3 is TGTGCCAGCAGCTTAGCCCGCGTTGAGCGGGGCTCCTACGAGCAGTACTTC.